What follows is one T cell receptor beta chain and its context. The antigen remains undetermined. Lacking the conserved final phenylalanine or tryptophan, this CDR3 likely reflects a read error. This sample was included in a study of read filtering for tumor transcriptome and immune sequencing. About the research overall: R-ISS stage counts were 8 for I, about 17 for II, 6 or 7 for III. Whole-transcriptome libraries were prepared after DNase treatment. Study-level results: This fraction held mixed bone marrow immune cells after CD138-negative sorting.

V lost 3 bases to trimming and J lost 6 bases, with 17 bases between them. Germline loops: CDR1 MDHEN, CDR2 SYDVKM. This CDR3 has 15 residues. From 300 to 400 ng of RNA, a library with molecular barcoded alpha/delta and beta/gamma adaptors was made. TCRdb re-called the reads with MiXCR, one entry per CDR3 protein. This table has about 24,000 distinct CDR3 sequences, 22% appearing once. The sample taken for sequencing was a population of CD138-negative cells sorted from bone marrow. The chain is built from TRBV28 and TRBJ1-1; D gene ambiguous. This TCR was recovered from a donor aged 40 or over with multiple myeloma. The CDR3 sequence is CASSFSGPGIPEAFP. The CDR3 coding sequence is TGTGCCAGCAGTTTCTCCGGCCCCGGGATCCCTGAAGCTTTCCCT.